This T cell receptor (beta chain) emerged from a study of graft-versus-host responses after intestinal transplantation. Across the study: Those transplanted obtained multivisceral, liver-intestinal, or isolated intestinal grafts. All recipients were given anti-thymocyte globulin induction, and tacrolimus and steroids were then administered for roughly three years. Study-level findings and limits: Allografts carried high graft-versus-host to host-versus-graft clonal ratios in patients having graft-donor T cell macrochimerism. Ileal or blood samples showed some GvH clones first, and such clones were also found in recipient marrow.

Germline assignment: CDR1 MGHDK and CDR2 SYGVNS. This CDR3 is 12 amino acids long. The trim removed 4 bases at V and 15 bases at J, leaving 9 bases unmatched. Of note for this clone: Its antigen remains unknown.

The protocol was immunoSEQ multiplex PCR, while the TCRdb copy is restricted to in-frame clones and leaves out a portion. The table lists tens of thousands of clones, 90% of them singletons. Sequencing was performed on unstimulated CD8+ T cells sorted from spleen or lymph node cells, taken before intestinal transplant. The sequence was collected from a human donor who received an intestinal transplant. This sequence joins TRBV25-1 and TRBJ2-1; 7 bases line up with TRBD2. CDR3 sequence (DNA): TGTGCCAGCAGTGCCCCGGGGGGTTCGTGGTTCTTC. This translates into CASSAPGGSWFF.